A selection of T cell receptor beta chains follows, all from one sample in a study of blood T cell repertoires in COVID-19. The assay was immunoSEQ multiplex PCR, and TCRdb's table has in-frame clones only and misses some. Of 400,000 to 500,000 clones detected, roughly 90% appear once; the ten largest clones hold around 1.9%. Sequences were obtained from PBMCs or T cells enriched from blood (not recorded which). Source of these receptors: a woman aged 40-49 years who had recovered from COVID-19. Each CDR3 is given with its conserved first and last residue. Each record gives: clone size, CDR3 length, J gene, D gene, V gene, CDR3 protein, CDR3 DNA. A D gene is named only where the DNA matches it firmly. The listing skips clone size in some rows; elsewhere it reads once, few, many or a size class.

.	15	TRBJ2-7	TRBD1	TRBV18	CASSPSRTGYHEQYF	TGTGCCAGCTCACCAAGCCGGACAGGGTACCACGAGCAGTACTTC
.	15	TRBJ2-1	TRBD1	TRBV6-5	CASSYRDRGVNEQFF	TGTGCCAGCAGTTACCGGGACAGGGGGGTTAATGAGCAGTTCTTC
.	15	TRBJ1-6	TRBD1	TRBV10-3	CAISEGDRANSPLHF	TGTGCCATCAGTGAGGGGGACAGGGCTAATTCACCCCTCCACTTT
.	15	TRBJ2-7	.	TRBV6-5	CASSYSPGNSYEQYF	TGTGCCAGCAGTTACTCCCCAGGGAACTCGTACGAGCAGTACTTC
.	13	TRBJ1-1	TRBD1	TRBV4-2	CASSQDRQGRAFF	TGTGCCAGCAGCCAAGATCGACAGGGGAGGGCTTTCTTT
.	14	TRBJ1-1	TRBD1	TRBV29-1	CSVEVQGASTEAFF	TGCAGCGTTGAAGTGCAGGGGGCGTCGACTGAAGCTTTCTTT
.	19	TRBJ2-3	TRBD2	TRBV11-3	CASSPSQWLAGTEEDTQYF	TGTGCCAGCAGCCCTAGTCAGTGGCTAGCGGGTACCGAGGAGGATACGCAGTATTTT
.	16	TRBJ1-6	TRBD1	TRBV6-2/TRBV6-3	CASSDPSGTDNSPLHF	TGTGCCAGCAGTGACCCCTCCGGGACAGATAATTCACCCCTCCACTTT
.	16	TRBJ2-7	TRBD1	TRBV4-2	CASSPPGQGSTYEQYF	TGTGCCAGCAGCCCGCCGGGACAGGGCTCTACCTACGAGCAGTACTTC
.	14	TRBJ1-2	.	TRBV6-2/TRBV6-3	CASSYNDRIYGYTF	TGTGCCAGCAGTTACAACGACAGGATCTATGGCTACACCTTC
.	15	TRBJ1-5	TRBD1	TRBV2	CASSAQGVGNQPQHF	TGTGCCAGCAGCGCTCAGGGGGTGGGCAATCAGCCCCAGCATTTT
.	14	TRBJ2-7	.	TRBV11-2	CASTQRGATYEQYF	TGTGCCAGTACCCAACGGGGGGCTACCTACGAGCAGTACTTC
.	17	TRBJ2-1	TRBD1	TRBV19	CASSTAQDRASYNEQFF	TGTGCCAGTAGTACTGCCCAGGACAGGGCCTCCTACAATGAGCAGTTCTTC
.	13	TRBJ1-1	.	TRBV9	CASSVRGNTEAFF	TGTGCCAGCAGCGTAAGAGGGAACACTGAAGCTTTCTTT
.	16	TRBJ1-2	.	TRBV5-1	CASSLMPQDSNYGYTF	TGCGCCAGCAGCCTTATGCCCCAAGACAGTAACTATGGCTACACCTTC
once	11	TRBJ1-2	.	TRBV5-6	CASSLQGGYTF	TGTGCCAGCAGCCTACAGGGTGGCTACACCTTC
few	14	TRBJ1-5	.	TRBV27	CASSFRGSNQPQHF	TGTGCCAGCAGTTTCAGGGGTAGCAATCAGCCCCAGCATTTT